Detailed here is one T cell receptor (beta chain). The protocol was immunoSEQ multiplex PCR, while the TCRdb copy is restricted to in-frame clones and leaves out a portion. The top ten clones hold 9.5% to 15% of a sample with around 60,000 clones, around 81% of them seen once. This sample is drawn from a study of T cells in tuberculosis. Study-level information: The T cells targeted glucose monomycolate, a mycobacterial lipid, via CD1B.

The CDR3 spans 18 residues. Germline lookup yields CDR1 SGHNT and CDR2 YYREEE (reference sequence). V lost 5 bases and J lost 0; bases outside the gene matches: 11. Thawed, overnight-rested PBMC were stained with GMM-loaded CD1B tetramer, viability dye and anti-CD3, then sorted. The lipid loaded on the CD1B tetramers was C32 glucose monomycolate from Rhodococcus equi. CD14-expressing monocytes were removed from PBMC before cryopreservation and sorting. Study conclusions and caveats: Some low-affinity tetramer-binding T cells may be absent from this sample.

The sequenced sample consisted of CD1b-GMM tetramer-negative cells sorted from PBMCs. V usage is TRBV5-4 and J usage is TRBJ1-2, with 12 bases fitting TRBD1. The sequence was obtained from an adult woman with latent tuberculosis. CDR3 coding DNA: TGTGCCAGCAGTTTTGGGACAGGGGGCCCCTTAGCTAACTATGGCTACACCTTC. Protein product: CASSFGTGGPLANYGYTF. Full variable domain (missing parts from reference TRBV5-4 and TRBJ1-2): ETGVTQSPTHLIKTRGQQVTLRCSSQSGHNTVSWYQQALGQGPQFIFQYYREEENGRGNFPPRFSGLQFPNYSSELNVNALELDDSALYLCASSFGTGGPLANYGYTFGSGTRLTVV.